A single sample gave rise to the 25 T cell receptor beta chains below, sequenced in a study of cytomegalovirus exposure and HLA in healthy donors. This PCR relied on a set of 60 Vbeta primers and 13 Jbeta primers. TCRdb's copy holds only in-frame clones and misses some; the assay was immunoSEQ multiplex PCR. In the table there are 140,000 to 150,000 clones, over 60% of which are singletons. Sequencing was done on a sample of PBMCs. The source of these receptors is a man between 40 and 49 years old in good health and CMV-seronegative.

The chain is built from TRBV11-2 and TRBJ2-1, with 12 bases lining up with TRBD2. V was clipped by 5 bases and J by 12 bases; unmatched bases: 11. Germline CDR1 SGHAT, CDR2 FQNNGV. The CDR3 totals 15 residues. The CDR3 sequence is CASSQGSSGRAGQFF. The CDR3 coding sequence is TGTGCCAGCAGCCAGGGGTCTAGCGGGAGGGCCGGGCAGTTCTTC.

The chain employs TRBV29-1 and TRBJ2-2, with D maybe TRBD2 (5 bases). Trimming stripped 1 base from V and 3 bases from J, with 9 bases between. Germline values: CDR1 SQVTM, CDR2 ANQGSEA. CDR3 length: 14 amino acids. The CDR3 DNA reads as TGCAGCGTTGAAGTGGTGCGGGACACCGGGGAGCTGTTTTTT. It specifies CSVEVVRDTGELFF.

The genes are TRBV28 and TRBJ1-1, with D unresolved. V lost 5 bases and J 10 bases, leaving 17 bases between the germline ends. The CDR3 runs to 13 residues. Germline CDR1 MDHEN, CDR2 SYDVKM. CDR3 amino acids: CASSDPGITGAFF. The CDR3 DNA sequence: TGTGCCAGCAGTGACCCTGGAATTACGGGAGCTTTCTTT.

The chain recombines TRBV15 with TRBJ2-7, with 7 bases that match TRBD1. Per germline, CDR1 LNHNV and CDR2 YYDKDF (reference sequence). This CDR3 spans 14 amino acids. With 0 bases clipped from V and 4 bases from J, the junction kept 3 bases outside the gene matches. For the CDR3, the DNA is TGTGCCACCAGCAGAGACCCAGGGGGATACGAGCAGTACTTC. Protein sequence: CATSRDPGGYEQYF.

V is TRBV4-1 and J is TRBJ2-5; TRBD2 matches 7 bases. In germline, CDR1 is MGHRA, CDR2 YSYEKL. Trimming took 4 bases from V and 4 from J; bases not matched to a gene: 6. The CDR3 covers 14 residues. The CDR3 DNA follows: TGCGCCAGCAGCCGCGGGGGATCCGTAGAGACCCAGTACTTC. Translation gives CASSRGGSVETQYF.

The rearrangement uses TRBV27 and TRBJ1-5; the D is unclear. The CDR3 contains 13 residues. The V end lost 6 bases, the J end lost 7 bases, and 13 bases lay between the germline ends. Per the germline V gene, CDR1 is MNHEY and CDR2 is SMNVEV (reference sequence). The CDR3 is CASSPQLEQPQHF. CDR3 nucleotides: TGTGCCAGCAGCCCACAGTTGGAACAGCCCCAGCATTTT.

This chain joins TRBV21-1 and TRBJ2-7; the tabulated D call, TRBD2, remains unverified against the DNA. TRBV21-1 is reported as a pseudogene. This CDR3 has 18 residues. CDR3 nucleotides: TGTGCCAGCAGCGGGAAAAAGGGAAGACTACAGCGGTCCTACGAGCAGTACTTC. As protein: CASSGKKGRLQRSYEQYF.

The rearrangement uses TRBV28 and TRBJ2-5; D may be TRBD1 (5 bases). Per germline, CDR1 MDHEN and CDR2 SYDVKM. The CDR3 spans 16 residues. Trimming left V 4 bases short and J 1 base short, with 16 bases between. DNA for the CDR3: TGTGCCAGCAGTTCCCCCTACCAGGGAAGCCAAGAGACCCAGTACTTC. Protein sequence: CASSSPYQGSQETQYF.

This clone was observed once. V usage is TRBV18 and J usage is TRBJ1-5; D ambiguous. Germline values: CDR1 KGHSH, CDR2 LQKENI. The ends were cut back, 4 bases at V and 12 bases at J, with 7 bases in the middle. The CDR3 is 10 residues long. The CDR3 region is CASSHSDQHF. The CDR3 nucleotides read TGTGCCAGCTCACACAGTGACCAGCATTTT.

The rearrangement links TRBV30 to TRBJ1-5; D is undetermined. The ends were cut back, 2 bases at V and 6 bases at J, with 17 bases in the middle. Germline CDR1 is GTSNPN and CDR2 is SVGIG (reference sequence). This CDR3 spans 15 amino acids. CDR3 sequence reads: CAWSIDRSSGQPQHF. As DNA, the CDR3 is TGTGCCTGGAGTATCGACCGATCAAGCGGTCAGCCCCAGCATTTT.

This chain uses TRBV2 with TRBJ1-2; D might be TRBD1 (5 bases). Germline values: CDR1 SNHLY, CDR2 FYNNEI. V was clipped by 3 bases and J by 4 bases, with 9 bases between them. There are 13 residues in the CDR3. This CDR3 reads CASSEWDSYGYTF. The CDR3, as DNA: TGTGCCAGCAGTGAGTGGGACTCCTATGGCTACACCTTC.

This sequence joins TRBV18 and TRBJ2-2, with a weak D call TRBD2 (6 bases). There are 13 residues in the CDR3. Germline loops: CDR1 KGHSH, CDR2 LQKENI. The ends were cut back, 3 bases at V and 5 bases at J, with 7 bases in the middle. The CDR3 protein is CASSPAGTGELFF. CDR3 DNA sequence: TGTGCCAGCTCACCGGCGGGGACCGGGGAGCTGTTTTTT.

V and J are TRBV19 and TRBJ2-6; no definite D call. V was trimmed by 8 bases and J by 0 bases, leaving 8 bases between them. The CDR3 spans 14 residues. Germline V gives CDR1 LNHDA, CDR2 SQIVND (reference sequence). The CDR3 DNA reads TGTGCCAGTCGTAGCTACTCTGGGGCCAACGTCCTGACTTTC. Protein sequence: CASRSYSGANVLTF. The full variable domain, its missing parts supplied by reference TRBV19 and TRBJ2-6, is DGGITQSPKYLFRKEGQNVTLSCEQNLNHDAMYWYRQDPGQGLRLIYYSQIVNDFQKGDIAEGYSVSREKKESFPLTVTSAQKNPTAFYLCASRSYSGANVLTFGAGSRLTVL.

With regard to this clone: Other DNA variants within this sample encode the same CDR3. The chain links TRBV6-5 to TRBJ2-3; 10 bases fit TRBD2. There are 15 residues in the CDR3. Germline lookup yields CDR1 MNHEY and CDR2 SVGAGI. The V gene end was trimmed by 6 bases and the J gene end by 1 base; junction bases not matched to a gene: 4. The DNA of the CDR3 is TGTGCCAGCAGCGCCCTAGCGGGGGGCACAGATACGCAGTATTTT. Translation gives CASSALAGGTDTQYF.

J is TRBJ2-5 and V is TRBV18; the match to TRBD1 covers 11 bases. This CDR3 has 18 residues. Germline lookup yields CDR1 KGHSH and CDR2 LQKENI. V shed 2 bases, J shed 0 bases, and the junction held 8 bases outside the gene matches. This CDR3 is CASSPIGQGAVYQETQYF. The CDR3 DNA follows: TGTGCCAGCTCACCAATAGGACAGGGGGCAGTTTACCAAGAGACCCAGTACTTC.

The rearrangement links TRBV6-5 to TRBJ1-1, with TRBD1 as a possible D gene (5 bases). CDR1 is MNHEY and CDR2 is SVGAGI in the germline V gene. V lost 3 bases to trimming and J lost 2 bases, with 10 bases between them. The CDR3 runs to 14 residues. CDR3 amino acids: CASSYGQGNTEAFF. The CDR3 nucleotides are TGTGCCAGCAGTTATGGGCAGGGTAACACTGAAGCTTTCTTT.

CDR3 DNA: TGTGCCAGCAGTTACTCAGGGGGCTCCTTGGAGGAGCAGTACTTC. Its translation: CASSYSGGSLEEQYF. The chain recombines TRBV6-5 with TRBJ2-7; 7 nucleotides match TRBD1. The CDR3 has 15 amino acids. Germline loops: CDR1 MNHEY, CDR2 SVGAGI. V dropped 0 bases and J dropped 7; count of bases not matched to a gene: 9.

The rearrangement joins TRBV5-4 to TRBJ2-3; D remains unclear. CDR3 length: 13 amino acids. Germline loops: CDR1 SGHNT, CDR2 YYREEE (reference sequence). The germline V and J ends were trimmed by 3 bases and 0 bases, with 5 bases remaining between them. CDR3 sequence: CASSSISTDTQYF. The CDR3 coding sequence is TGTGCCAGCAGCTCCATTAGCACAGATACGCAGTATTTT.

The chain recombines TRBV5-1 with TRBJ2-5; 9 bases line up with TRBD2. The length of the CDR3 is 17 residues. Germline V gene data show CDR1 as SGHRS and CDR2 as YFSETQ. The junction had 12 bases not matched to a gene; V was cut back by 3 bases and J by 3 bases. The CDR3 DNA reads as TGCGCCAGCAGCTCCGGGACTAGCTACGCCCAAAAAGAGACCCAGTACTTC. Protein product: CASSSGTSYAQKETQYF. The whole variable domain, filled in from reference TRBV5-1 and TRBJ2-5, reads KAGVTQTPRYLIKTRGQQVTLSCSPISGHRSVSWYQQTPGQGLQFLFEYFSETQRNKGNFPGRFSGRQFSNSRSEMNVSTLELGDSALYLCASSSGTSYAQKETQYFGPGTRLLVL.

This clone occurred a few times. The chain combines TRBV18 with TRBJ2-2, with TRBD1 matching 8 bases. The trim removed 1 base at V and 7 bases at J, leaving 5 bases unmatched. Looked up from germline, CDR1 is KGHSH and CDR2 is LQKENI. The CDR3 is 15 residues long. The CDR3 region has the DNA TGTGCCAGCTCACCACAACCAGGACAGGGCGGGGAGCTGTTTTTT. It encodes CASSPQPGQGGELFF.

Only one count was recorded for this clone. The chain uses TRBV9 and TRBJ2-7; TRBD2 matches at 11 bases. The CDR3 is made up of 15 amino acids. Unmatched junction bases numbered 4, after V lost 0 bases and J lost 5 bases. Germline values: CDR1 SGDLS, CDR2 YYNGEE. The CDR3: CASSVGGSGGDEQYF. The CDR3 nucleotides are TGTGCCAGCAGCGTAGGAGGTAGCGGGGGGGACGAGCAGTACTTC.

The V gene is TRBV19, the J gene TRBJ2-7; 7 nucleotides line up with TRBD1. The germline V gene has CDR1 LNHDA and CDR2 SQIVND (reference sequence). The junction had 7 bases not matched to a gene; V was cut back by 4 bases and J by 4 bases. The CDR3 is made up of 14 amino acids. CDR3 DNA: TGTGCCAGTAGTACGGGGACAGCTGCTTACGAGCAGTACTTC. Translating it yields CASSTGTAAYEQYF. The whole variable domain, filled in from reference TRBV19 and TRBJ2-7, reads DGGITQSPKYLFRKEGQNVTLSCEQNLNHDAMYWYRQDPGQGLRLIYYSQIVNDFQKGDIAEGYSVSREKKESFPLTVTSAQKNPTAFYLCASSTGTAAYEQYFGPGTRLTVT.

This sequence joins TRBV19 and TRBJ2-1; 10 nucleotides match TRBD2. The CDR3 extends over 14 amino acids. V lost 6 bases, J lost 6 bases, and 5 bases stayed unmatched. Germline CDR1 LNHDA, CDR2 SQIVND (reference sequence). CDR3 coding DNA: TGTGCCAGTAGGCGAGCGGGAGGGCCCAATGAGCAGTTCTTC. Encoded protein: CASRRAGGPNEQFF.

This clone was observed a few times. The CDR3 sequence: CASSPSGGPYEQYF. The CDR3 DNA follows: TGCGCCAGCAGCCCTAGCGGGGGCCCGTACGAGCAGTACTTC. The chain joins TRBV5-1 to TRBJ2-7; 10 bases fit TRBD2. Germline V gives CDR1 SGHRS, CDR2 YFSETQ. This CDR3 is 14 amino acids long. V trimming: 4 bases; J trimming: 4 bases; junction bases outside the gene matches: 5.

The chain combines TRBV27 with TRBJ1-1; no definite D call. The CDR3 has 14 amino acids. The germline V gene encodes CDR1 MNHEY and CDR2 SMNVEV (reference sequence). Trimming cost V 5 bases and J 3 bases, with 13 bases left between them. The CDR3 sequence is CASSPEGGDTEAFF. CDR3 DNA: TGTGCCAGCAGTCCCGAGGGTGGAGACACTGAAGCTTTCTTT.